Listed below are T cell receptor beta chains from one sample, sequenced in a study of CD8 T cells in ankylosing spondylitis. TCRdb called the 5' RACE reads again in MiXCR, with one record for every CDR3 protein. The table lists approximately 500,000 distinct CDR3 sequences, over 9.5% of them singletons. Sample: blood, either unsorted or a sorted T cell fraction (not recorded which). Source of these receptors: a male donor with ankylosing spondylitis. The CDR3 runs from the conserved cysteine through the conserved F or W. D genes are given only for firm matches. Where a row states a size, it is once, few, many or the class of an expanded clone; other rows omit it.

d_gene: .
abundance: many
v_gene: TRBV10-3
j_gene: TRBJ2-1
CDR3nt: TGTGCCATCAGTGAGTCGAGCGGGCCCTACAATGAGCAGTTCTTC
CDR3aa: CAISESSGPYNEQFF

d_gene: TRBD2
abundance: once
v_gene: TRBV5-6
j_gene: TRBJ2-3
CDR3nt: TGTGCCAGCAGCTTGTGGACTAGCGGGAGGGCAGATACGCAGTATTTT
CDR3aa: CASSLWTSGRADTQYF

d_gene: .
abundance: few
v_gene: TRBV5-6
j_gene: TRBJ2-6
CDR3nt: TGTGCCAGCAGCTTGAACAACGTCCTGACTTTC
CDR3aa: CASSLNNVLTF

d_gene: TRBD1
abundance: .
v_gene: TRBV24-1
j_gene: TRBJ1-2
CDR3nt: TGTGCCACCAGTGACACCGCCGGGACAGGGGGCATCTACACCTTC
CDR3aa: CATSDTAGTGGIYTF

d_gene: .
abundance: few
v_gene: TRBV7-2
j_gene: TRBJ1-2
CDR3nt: TGTGCCAGCAGCTTTGACGGGGCGGGCGGCTACACCTTC
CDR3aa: CASSFDGAGGYTF

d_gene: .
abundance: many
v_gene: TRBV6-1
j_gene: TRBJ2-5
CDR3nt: TGTGCCAGCAGTGAACAGGGAATAACCACCGGGGAGACCCAGTACTTC
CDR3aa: CASSEQGITTGETQYF

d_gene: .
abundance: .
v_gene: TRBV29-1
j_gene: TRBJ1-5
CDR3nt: TGCAGCGTTGGCCGAGACAGAAATCAGCCCCAGCATTTT
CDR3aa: CSVGRDRNQPQHF

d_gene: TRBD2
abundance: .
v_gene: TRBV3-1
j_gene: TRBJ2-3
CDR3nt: TGTGCCAGCAGCTCCTATCGCGCCCTAGCGGGAGGGCCCACAGATACGCAGTATTTT
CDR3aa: CASSSYRALAGGPTDTQYF

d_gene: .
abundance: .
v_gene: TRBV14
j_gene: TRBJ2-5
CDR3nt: TGTGCCAGCAGCCAAGTTGTGCACGGCGAGACCCAGTACTTC
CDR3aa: CASSQVVHGETQYF

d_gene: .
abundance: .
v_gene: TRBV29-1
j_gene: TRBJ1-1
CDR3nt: TGCAGCGTAGCCCCCCGACAGCGAACGAACACTGAAGCTTTCTTT
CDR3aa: CSVAPRQRTNTEAFF

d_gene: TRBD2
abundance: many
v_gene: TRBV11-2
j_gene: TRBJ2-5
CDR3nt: TGTGCCAGCCGGAGTTGGGGAGGGGCTGGAGAGACCCAGTACTTC
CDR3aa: CASRSWGGAGETQYF

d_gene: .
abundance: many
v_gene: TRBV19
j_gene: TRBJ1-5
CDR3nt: TGTGCCAGTAGTGTGCCGAATCGCAATCAGCCCCAGCATTTT
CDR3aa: CASSVPNRNQPQHF

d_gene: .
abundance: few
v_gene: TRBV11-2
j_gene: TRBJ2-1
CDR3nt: TGTGCCAGCAGCTTAGGTGGACTAAACAATGAGCAGTTCTTC
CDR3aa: CASSLGGLNNEQFF

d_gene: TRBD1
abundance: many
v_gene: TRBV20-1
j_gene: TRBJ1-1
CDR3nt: TGCAGTGCTATAGGTACAGGGGATCGCTACACTGAAGCTTTCTTT
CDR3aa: CSAIGTGDRYTEAFF

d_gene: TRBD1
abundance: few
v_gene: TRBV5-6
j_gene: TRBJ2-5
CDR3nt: TGTGCCAGCAGTTCGGACAGGGTCGCGGGGCGAGAGACCCAGTACTTC
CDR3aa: CASSSDRVAGRETQYF

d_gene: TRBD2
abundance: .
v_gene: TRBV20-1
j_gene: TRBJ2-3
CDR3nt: TGCAGTGCTAGCCCCAGCGGGGGGGGGGAATATACGCAGTATTTT
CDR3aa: CSASPSGGGEYTQYF

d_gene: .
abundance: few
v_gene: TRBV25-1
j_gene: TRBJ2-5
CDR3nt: TGTGCCAGCAGTGATAGAGGTAGCGGATTAGAGACCCAGTACTTC
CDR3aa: CASSDRGSGLETQYF

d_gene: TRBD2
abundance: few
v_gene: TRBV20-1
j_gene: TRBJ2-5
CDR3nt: TGCAGTTTAGCGGGACCAGAGACCCAGTACTTC
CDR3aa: CSLAGPETQYF

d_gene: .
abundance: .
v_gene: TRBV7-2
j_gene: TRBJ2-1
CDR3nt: TGTGCCAGCAGCTTAGGGGATCAGCAGTTCTTC
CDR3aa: CASSLGDQQFF

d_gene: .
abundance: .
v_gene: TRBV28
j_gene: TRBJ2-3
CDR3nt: TGTGCCAGCAGTTGGACAGTCGGCACGCAGTATTTT
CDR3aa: CASSWTVGTQYF

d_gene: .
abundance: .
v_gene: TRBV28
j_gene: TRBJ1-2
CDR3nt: TGTGCCAGCCATACAGGGTCTAGCGGCTATGGCTACACCTTC
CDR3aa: CASHTGSSGYGYTF

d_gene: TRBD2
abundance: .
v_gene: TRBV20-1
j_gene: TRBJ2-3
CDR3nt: TGCAGTGCGATACCGGGACTAGCGGGAGTCTTAGACTTAAGCACAGATACGCAGTATTTT
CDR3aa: CSAIPGLAGVLDLSTDTQYF

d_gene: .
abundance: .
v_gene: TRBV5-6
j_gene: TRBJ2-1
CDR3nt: TGTGCCAGCAGCCCCCCCGGTGCCCAGGGTGGAAATGAGCAGTTCTTC
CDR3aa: CASSPPGAQGGNEQFF

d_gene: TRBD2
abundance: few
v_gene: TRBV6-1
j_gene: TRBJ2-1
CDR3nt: TGTGCCAGCAGGCGACTAGCTGGGGCCAATGAGCAGTTCTTC
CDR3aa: CASRRLAGANEQFF

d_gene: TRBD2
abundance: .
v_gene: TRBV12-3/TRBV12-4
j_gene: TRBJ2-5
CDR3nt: TGTGCCAGCAGTATGACTAGCGGGAGAGCAGAGACCCAGTACTTC
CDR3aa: CASSMTSGRAETQYF

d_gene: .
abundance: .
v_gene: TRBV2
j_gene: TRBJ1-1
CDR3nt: TGTGCCAGCAGTGACAGGGTAGACTACACTGAAGCTTTCTTT
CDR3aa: CASSDRVDYTEAFF

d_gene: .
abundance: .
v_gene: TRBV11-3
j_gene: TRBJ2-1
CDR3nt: TGTGCCAGCAGCTTAGTCAGGGATATTGATGAGCAGTTCTTC
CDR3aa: CASSLVRDIDEQFF

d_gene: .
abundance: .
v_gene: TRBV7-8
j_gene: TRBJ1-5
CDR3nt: TGTGCCAGCAGCCCCTACGCCACAGGTCTCCAGCCCCAGCATTTT
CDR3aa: CASSPYATGLQPQHF

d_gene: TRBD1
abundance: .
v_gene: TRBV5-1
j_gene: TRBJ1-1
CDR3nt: TGCGCCAGCAGCCCCGGACAGGGTGGCACTGAAGCTCTCTTT
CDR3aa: CASSPGQGGTEALF

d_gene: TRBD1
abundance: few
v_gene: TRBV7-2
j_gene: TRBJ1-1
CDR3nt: TGTGCCAGCAGCCCCCAGACCGGGACAGGGGGCTCGGCTTTCTTT
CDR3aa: CASSPQTGTGGSAFF

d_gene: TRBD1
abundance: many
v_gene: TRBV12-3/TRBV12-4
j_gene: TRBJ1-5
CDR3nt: TGTGCCAGCAGAGACCAGGGACAGGGGGGGCAGCCCCAGCATTTT
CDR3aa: CASRDQGQGGQPQHF

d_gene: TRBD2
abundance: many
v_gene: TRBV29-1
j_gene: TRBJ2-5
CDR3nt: TGCAGCGTTAAACTAGCGGGACTGGAGACCCAGTACTTC
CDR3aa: CSVKLAGLETQYF

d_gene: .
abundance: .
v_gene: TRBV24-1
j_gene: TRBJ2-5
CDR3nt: TGTGCCACGGCCCCGGGACATTCGGAGACCCAGTACTTC
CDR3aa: CATAPGHSETQYF

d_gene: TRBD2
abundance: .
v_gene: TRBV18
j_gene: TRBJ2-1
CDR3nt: TGTGCCAGCTCACCGGGACTAGCCCCCGTGGCAAGCAATGAGCAGTTCTTC
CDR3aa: CASSPGLAPVASNEQFF

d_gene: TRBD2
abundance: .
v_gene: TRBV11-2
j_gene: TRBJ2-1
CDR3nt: TGTGCCAGCAGCTTAAAACTAGCGGGTAGGAATGAGCAGTTCTTC
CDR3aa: CASSLKLAGRNEQFF

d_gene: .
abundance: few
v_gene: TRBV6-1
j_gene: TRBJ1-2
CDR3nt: TGTGCCAGCAGTGAGGGGGGGTATGGCTATGGCTACACCTTC
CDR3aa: CASSEGGYGYGYTF

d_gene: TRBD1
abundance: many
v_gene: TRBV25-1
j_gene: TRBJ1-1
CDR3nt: TGTGCCAGCAGTGAATCCCGGACAGGGGACACTGAAGCTTTCTTT
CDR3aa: CASSESRTGDTEAFF

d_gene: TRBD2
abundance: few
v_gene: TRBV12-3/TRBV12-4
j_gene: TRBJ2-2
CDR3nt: TGTGCCAGCCCCTACGGGACTAGCGGGGCCGGGGAGCTGTTTTTT
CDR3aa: CASPYGTSGAGELFF

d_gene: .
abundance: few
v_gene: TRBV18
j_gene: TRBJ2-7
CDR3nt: TGTGCCAGCTCACCGGCCACCACCTACGAGCAGTACTTC
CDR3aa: CASSPATTYEQYF

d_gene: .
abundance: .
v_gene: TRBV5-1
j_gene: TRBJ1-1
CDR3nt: TGCGCCAGCAGAGGCCAGGCGGACACTGAAGCTTTCTTT
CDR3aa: CASRGQADTEAFF

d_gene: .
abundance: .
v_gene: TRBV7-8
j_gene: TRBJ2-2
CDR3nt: TGTGCCAGCAGCTTAGCCTACGGGACTGGAACCGGGGAGCTGTTTTTT
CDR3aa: CASSLAYGTGTGELFF

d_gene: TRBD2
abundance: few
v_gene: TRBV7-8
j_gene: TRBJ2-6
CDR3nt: TGTGCCAGCACCCTCCCCCGCCTAGCGGTACACTCTGGGGCCAACGTCCTGACTTTC
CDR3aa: CASTLPRLAVHSGANVLTF